This T cell receptor (beta chain) comes out of a study of T cell responses to AZD1222 COVID-19 vaccine. Whole-study results and caveats: Spike-specific TCRs gained breadth and depth after people received two AZD1222 doses.

Assay: immunoSEQ multiplex PCR; the TCRdb copy retains only in-frame clones and omits some. Among under 150,000 clones listed, 92% were seen once. Concerning this clone itself: Its antigen is undetermined.

The sequence was obtained from an adult who received the AZD1222 COVID-19 vaccine. This specimen was peripheral blood, taken 28 days after the second AZD1222 dose.

In DNA, the CDR3 is TGTGCCAGCAGCTTAGAACTAGCGGGCGCAGAGACCCAGTACTTC. Its translation is CASSLELAGAETQYF. The rearrangement links TRBV7-9 to TRBJ2-5; the match to TRBD2 covers 9 bases. CDR3 length: 15 residues. V was pared by 1 base and J by 4 bases, with 4 bases of the junction left unmatched. The germline gives CDR1 SEHNR, CDR2 FQNEAQ (reference sequence).